This passage covers 5 T cell receptor beta chains from one sample sequenced in a study of shared clonotypes between healthy human individuals. This table comes from immunoSEQ multiplex PCR, and its TCRdb copy is limited to in-frame clones, with some not included. The table has about 2.4 million clones, around nine tenths seen once. The sequencing sample was made of naive CD4+ T cells sorted from blood. Subset meaning: CD45RA+ positively selected. The receptors derive from a man aged 18 to 29 in good health.

The chain couples TRBV12-2 to TRBJ1-2; TRBD1 is taken as the D call from the table, unchecked against the DNA. TRBV12-2 is labeled a pseudogene. The CDR3 sequence is 19 residues long. In nucleotides, the CDR3 is TGTGCAAGTCGCTTAGTTTGGGGACAGCCCTTACTTCACCGCTATGGCTACACCTTC. This gives the protein CASRLVWGQPLLHRYGYTF.

Regarding this clone: This CDR3 is also generated by other DNA sequences in the sample. The chain joins TRBV6-5 to TRBJ1-6, with D maybe TRBD1 (5 bases). CDR3 length: 15 amino acids. CDR1 is MNHEY and CDR2 is SVGAGI in the germline V gene. Trimming removed 3 bases from V and 7 bases from J, with 13 bases in between. CDR3 bases: TGTGCCAGCAGTTATCTCGGACGGGGCAATTCACCCCTCCACTTT. Protein: CASSYLGRGNSPLHF.

The chain has TRBV5-1 and TRBJ2-7, with D possibly TRBD1 on 6 matching bases. V was cut by 0 bases and J by 0 bases, with 13 bases left in between. This CDR3 region has 16 residues. CDR1 and CDR2 (germline): SGHRS, YFSETQ. The CDR3 loop reads CASSLAAGQSSYEQYF. For the CDR3, the DNA is TGCGCCAGCAGCTTGGCGGCCGGACAGAGCTCCTACGAGCAGTACTTC.

The V gene is TRBV5-8, the J gene TRBJ2-5; no clear D. Trimming left V 2 bases short and J 4 bases short, with 15 bases between. CDR3 length: 15 residues. Germline values: CDR1 SGHTS, CDR2 YDEGEE. CDR3 amino acids: CASSFGPPGRETQYF. CDR3 nucleotides: TGTGCCAGCAGCTTCGGACCCCCCGGGCGAGAGACCCAGTACTTC.

The rearrangement links TRBV6-5 to TRBJ2-7; 7 bases line up with TRBD1. This CDR3 has 15 amino acids. CDR1 and CDR2 from the germline V gene are MNHEY and SVGAGI. V was pared by 7 bases and J by 0 bases, with 9 bases of the junction left unmatched. The CDR3 loop reads CASTLTGQPSYEQYF. In DNA, the CDR3 is TGTGCCAGCACCCTAACGGGACAGCCCTCCTACGAGCAGTACTTC.